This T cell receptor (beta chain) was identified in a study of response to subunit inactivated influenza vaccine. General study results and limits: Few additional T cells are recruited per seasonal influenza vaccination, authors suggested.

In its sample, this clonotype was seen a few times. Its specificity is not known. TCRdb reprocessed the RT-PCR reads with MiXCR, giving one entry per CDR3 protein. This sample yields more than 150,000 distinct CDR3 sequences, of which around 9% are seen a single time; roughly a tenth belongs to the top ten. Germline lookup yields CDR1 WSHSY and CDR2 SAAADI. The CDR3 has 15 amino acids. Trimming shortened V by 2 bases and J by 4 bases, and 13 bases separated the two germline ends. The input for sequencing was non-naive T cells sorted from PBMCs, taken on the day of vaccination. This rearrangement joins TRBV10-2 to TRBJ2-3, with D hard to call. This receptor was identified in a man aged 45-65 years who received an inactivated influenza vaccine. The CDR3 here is CASSERRNPADTQYF. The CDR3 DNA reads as TGCGCCAGCAGTGAGCGACGGAATCCAGCAGATACGCAGTATTTT.